This T cell receptor beta chain stems from a study of blood T cell repertoires in COVID-19. Across the whole study: From the United States, Italy and Spain came samples of acute and convalescent COVID-19. T cells, B-cell-depleted T cells, or PBMCs supplied cDNA or gDNA.

Per the authors' pipeline: For nucleated cells, counts were estimated from reference gene primer amplification. Here immunoSEQ multiplex PCR was the method, and the copy in TCRdb shows in-frame clones only, minus some. V and J calls and clone size are given by that table; D and trimming were obtained from the DNA. This table holds about 160,000 clones, 82% found once. In Seattle, patients joined the study during active infection and were tracked longitudinally. The CDR3 is made up of 13 amino acids. Germline lookup yields CDR1 SEHNR and CDR2 FQNEAQ (reference sequence). Between the trimmed V and J ends, which lost 1 base and 5 bases, there was a span of 7 bases.

The sample consisted of peripheral blood. The source of this sequence is a woman aged 40 to 50 with COVID-19, enrolled during active disease. The chain recombines TRBV7-9 with TRBJ2-3; perhaps TRBD2 as D (6 bases). This CDR3 is CASSLDGGDTQYF. In nucleotides, the CDR3 is TGTGCCAGCAGCTTAGACGGGGGAGATACGCAGTATTTT.